These T cell receptor beta chains were read from a single sample in a study of shared clonotypes between healthy human individuals. Using immunoSEQ multiplex PCR, the repertoire was profiled, and TCRdb retains in-frame clones only, with some absent. Here the sample spans millions of clones, just under 95% being singletons. The sequenced sample consisted of naive CD8+ T cells sorted from blood. The source is a man aged 18 to 29 in good health. The CDR3 runs from the conserved cysteine through the conserved F or W. A D gene is named only where the DNA matches it firmly. Expanded clones get a size class; other rows say once, few or many, or leave the size out.

d_call	clone_size	v_call	j_call	cdr3_aa	cdr3_nt
.	.	TRBV9	TRBJ2-7	CASSVEGVAYEQYF	TGTGCCAGCAGCGTGGAGGGGGTTGCCTACGAGCAGTACTTC
.	.	TRBV7-6	TRBJ2-5	CASSQGRVETQYF	TGTGCCAGCAGCCAGGGGCGGGTGGAGACCCAGTACTTC
TRBD1	.	TRBV4-1	TRBJ1-6	CASSLLGTGGDSPLHF	TGCGCCAGCAGCCTCCTCGGGACAGGGGGTGATTCACCCCTCCACTTT
TRBD2	.	TRBV7-8	TRBJ2-3	CASSVAGASDTQYF	TGTGCCAGCAGCGTAGCGGGAGCTAGCGATACGCAGTATTTT
.	.	TRBV4-1	TRBJ2-7	CASSQEEAGEYEQYF	TGCGCCAGCAGCCAAGAGGAAGCAGGGGAATACGAGCAGTACTTC
.	.	TRBV4-1	TRBJ2-1	CASSQGVFDEQFF	TGCGCCAGCAGCCAAGGGGTTTTTGATGAGCAGTTCTTC
TRBD1	.	TRBV9	TRBJ1-2	CASSATGTGGIANYGYTF	TGTGCCAGCAGCGCGACCGGGACAGGGGGCATAGCTAACTATGGCTACACCTTC
TRBD1	.	TRBV6-5	TRBJ2-3	CASSYSGGQGADTQYF	TGTGCCAGCAGTTACTCGGGGGGACAGGGGGCAGATACGCAGTATTTT
.	.	TRBV19	TRBJ2-1	CASSIGVLPEKFF	TGTGCCAGTAGTATCGGGGTCCTGCCGGAGAAGTTCTTC
.	.	TRBV15	TRBJ1-2	CATSPVGGAYGYTF	TGTGCCACCAGCCCGGTGGGGGGCGCCTATGGCTACACCTTC
.	.	TRBV29-1	TRBJ2-7	CSVESSAYEQYF	TGCAGCGTTGAATCCTCAGCCTACGAGCAGTACTTC
.	.	TRBV6-5	TRBJ2-7	CASSYSEGAISYEQYF	TGTGCCAGCAGTTACTCTGAAGGGGCCATTTCCTACGAGCAGTACTTC
TRBD2	.	TRBV5-4	TRBJ2-3	CASSRTSFTDTQYF	TGTGCCAGCAGCCGGACTAGCTTCACAGATACGCAGTATTTT
.	few	TRBV18	TRBJ1-2	CASSPRLEFGYTF	TGTGCCAGCTCACCAAGGTTGGAATTTGGCTACACCTTC
.	.	TRBV9	TRBJ1-6	CASSVQGGNSPLHF	TGTGCCAGCAGCGTACAAGGGGGGAATTCACCCCTCCACTTT
.	.	TRBV4-2	TRBJ2-1	CASSQGGSDFNNEQFF	TGTGCCAGCAGCCAAGGGGGATCGGACTTTAACAATGAGCAGTTCTTC
.	.	TRBV2	TRBJ2-7	CASYDHYEQYF	TGTGCCAGCTACGACCACTACGAGCAGTACTTC
.	.	TRBV7-9	TRBJ2-1	CASSPGPYNEQFF	TGTGCCAGCAGCCCCGGTCCCTACAATGAGCAGTTCTTC
.	.	TRBV11-1	TRBJ2-7	CASSFGEAYEQYF	TGTGCCAGCAGCTTTGGTGAAGCCTACGAGCAGTACTTC
.	once	TRBV5-1	TRBJ1-1	CASSLERGMNTEAFF	TGCGCCAGCAGCTTGGAGCGGGGGATGAACACTGAAGCTTTCTTT
TRBD1	once	TRBV28	TRBJ1-5	CASSFDRGYQPQHF	TGTGCCAGCAGCTTCGACAGGGGGTATCAGCCCCAGCATTTT
.	.	TRBV29-1	TRBJ1-2	CSVEVGGTNYGYTF	TGCAGCGTTGAAGTCGGGGGGACTAACTATGGCTACACCTTC
TRBD2	.	TRBV13	TRBJ2-7	CASSLGLAGGEQYF	TGTGCCAGCAGCTTAGGCCTAGCGGGAGGCGAGCAGTACTTC
.	.	TRBV28	TRBJ1-5	CASSTEPRQPQHF	TGTGCCAGCAGTACCGAACCGCGACAGCCCCAGCATTTT
.	.	TRBV6-5	TRBJ1-1	CASSYGMNTEAFF	TGTGCCAGCAGTTACGGTATGAACACTGAAGCTTTCTTT
.	.	TRBV5-4	TRBJ2-7	CASSLDGTEYEQYF	TGTGCCAGCAGCTTGGATGGGACTGAATACGAGCAGTACTTC
.	few	TRBV5-1	TRBJ2-2	CASSLPGLFNTGELFF	TGCGCCAGCAGCTTACCGGGACTTTTTAACACCGGGGAGCTGTTTTTT
.	.	TRBV27	TRBJ2-2	CASSFIPASPGELFF	TGTGCCAGCAGTTTTATCCCGGCTAGCCCCGGGGAGCTGTTTTTT
.	.	TRBV5-6	TRBJ2-1	CASGFSLEEQFF	TGTGCCAGCGGATTCTCTCTCGAGGAGCAGTTCTTC
.	.	TRBV14	TRBJ1-4	CASSQDLQLNEKLFF	TGTGCCAGCAGCCAAGATCTACAGCTTAATGAAAAACTGTTTTTT
.	.	TRBV9	TRBJ1-5	CASSEGTMEVEPQHF	TGTGCCAGCAGCGAGGGGACCATGGAGGTGGAGCCCCAGCATTTT
.	.	TRBV4-3	TRBJ1-1	CASSQEMLNRAAFF	TGCGCCAGCAGCCAAGAAATGTTAAACCGGGCAGCTTTCTTT
.	once	TRBV2	TRBJ1-3	CASSRGSGSGNTIYF	TGTGCCAGCAGTAGAGGCAGTGGCTCTGGAAACACCATATATTTT
.	.	TRBV13	TRBJ2-5	CASGMRGETQYF	TGTGCCAGCGGGATGAGAGGAGAGACCCAGTACTTC
TRBD2	.	TRBV2	TRBJ2-3	CASSMTSGSPDTQYF	TGTGCCAGCAGTATGACTAGCGGGAGCCCAGATACGCAGTATTTT
.	.	TRBV4-1	TRBJ2-1	CASSPPRGYNEQFF	TGCGCCAGCAGCCCCCCCCGGGGATACAATGAGCAGTTCTTC
.	.	TRBV5-6	TRBJ2-5	CASSLGDQETQYF	TGTGCCAGCAGCTTGGGCGACCAAGAGACCCAGTACTTC
.	many	TRBV30	TRBJ1-1	CAWSSVEAFF	TGTGCCTGGAGCTCGGTTGAAGCTTTCTTT
TRBD1	.	TRBV11-2	TRBJ1-2	CASTHIGDRGSGYTF	TGTGCCAGCACACATATCGGGGACAGGGGGTCGGGCTACACCTTC
.	.	TRBV4-1	TRBJ1-2	CASSQEGPNYGYTF	TGCGCCAGCAGCCAAGAAGGCCCTAACTATGGCTACACCTTC
TRBD1	.	TRBV5-6	TRBJ1-1	CASSPTGVWTEAFF	TGTGCCAGCAGCCCCACAGGGGTTTGGACTGAAGCTTTCTTT
.	once	TRBV11-2	TRBJ2-3	CASFTGWGTDTQYF	TGTGCCAGCTTTACCGGCTGGGGCACAGATACGCAGTATTTT
TRBD1	.	TRBV6-5	TRBJ2-1	CASGQDEQFF	TGTGCCAGCGGACAGGATGAGCAGTTCTTC
.	.	TRBV5-8	TRBJ2-7	CASSLELGAVHEQYF	TGTGCCAGCAGCCTCGAATTGGGTGCGGTTCACGAGCAGTACTTC
.	.	TRBV14	TRBJ2-1	CASSRGRALVGGEQFF	TGTGCCAGCAGTCGAGGGAGAGCCCTGGTGGGGGGTGAGCAGTTCTTC
TRBD2	.	TRBV10-3	TRBJ2-1	CAITQSGSGNEQFF	TGTGCCATCACCCAGAGCGGGAGCGGTAATGAGCAGTTCTTC
.	.	TRBV19	TRBJ2-1	CASSIEDTISYNEQFF	TGTGCCAGTAGTATAGAGGATACCATCTCCTACAATGAGCAGTTCTTC
.	.	TRBV10-3	TRBJ2-5	CAIMAREETQYF	TGTGCCATCATGGCCAGGGAGGAGACCCAGTACTTC
.	.	TRBV28	TRBJ2-7	CASSKSYEQYF	TGTGCCAGCAGCAAATCCTACGAGCAGTACTTC
.	.	TRBV9	TRBJ2-1	CASSPGDQGYNEQFF	TGTGCCAGCAGCCCAGGGGACCAGGGGTACAATGAGCAGTTCTTC
TRBD2	.	TRBV14	TRBJ2-1	CASSQLAGSYNEQFF	TGTGCCAGCAGCCAGCTAGCGGGATCCTACAATGAGCAGTTCTTC
.	.	TRBV30	TRBJ2-1	CAWWSGINNEQFF	TGTGCCTGGTGGTCCGGGATAAACAATGAGCAGTTCTTC
.	.	TRBV10-3	TRBJ1-2	CAIAPIQDINYGYTF	TGTGCCATCGCTCCCATCCAGGATATTAACTATGGCTACACCTTC
.	.	TRBV2	TRBJ2-7	CASSEPGYSYEQYF	TGTGCCAGCAGTGAACCTGGATACTCCTACGAGCAGTACTTC
TRBD2	.	TRBV11-3	TRBJ2-3	CASSNRLAGGDGTDTQYF	TGTGCCAGCAGCAACCGACTAGCGGGGGGTGATGGCACAGATACGCAGTATTTT
TRBD1	.	TRBV7-9	TRBJ1-1	CASSLTGGTEAFF	TGTGCCAGCAGCTTGACAGGGGGCACTGAAGCTTTCTTT